The source of this T cell receptor beta chain is a study of blood T cell repertoires in COVID-19. Study summary: Samples of COVID-19 (acute and convalescent) were obtained from the United States, Italy and Spain. Sample material is recorded as cDNA or gDNA derived from T cells, B-cell-depleted T cells, or PBMCs.

The germline V gene has CDR1 SNHLY and CDR2 FYNNEI. CDR3 length equals 17 residues. The V end was cut by 8 bases, the J end by 2 bases, with 24 bases between. In the original processing: For nucleated cells, counts were estimated from reference gene primer amplification. TCRdb keeps only in-frame clones here, not all; method: immunoSEQ multiplex PCR. The V and J calls and the clone size are those of that table, but D and trimming were determined from the DNA. Of some 140,000 clones listed, roughly 80% are singletons. Seattle enrolled patients during active infection and tracked them longitudinally. Material: peripheral blood. The receptor was isolated from a woman aged 60-75 years with COVID-19, enrolled during active disease. The chain recombines TRBV2 with TRBJ2-5; TRBD2 might be the D (7 bases). CDR3 sequence: CASRRDIGGVNQETQYF. As DNA, the CDR3 is TGTGCCAGCCGACGGGACATAGGGGGGGTCAATCAAGAGACCCAGTACTTC.